This T cell receptor (beta chain) originates from a study of blood T cell repertoires in COVID-19. Overall study context: Collection of acute and convalescent COVID-19 samples took place in the United States, Italy and Spain. T cells, B-cell-depleted T cells, or PBMCs supplied cDNA or gDNA.

Study processing details: From reference gene primer amplification, estimates of nucleated cell counts were derived. The table came from immunoSEQ multiplex PCR; TCRdb's copy has only in-frame clones and leaves some out. V and J calls and clone size are copied from that table; D and trimming were computed from the DNA. The sample gives over 150,000 clones, 65% to 85% of which show up once; 2.5% to 3.5% is in the top ten. Sequenced: peripheral blood. The receptor's source is a woman between 55 and 75 years old with acute or convalescent COVID-19.

CDR3 protein: CASSLYGDQPQHF. CDR3 in DNA: TGTGCCAGCAGCTTATATGGAGATCAGCCCCAGCATTTT. This chain uses TRBV7-2 with TRBJ1-5; D gene ambiguous. This CDR3 spans 13 amino acids. Germline loops: CDR1 SGHTA, CDR2 FQGNSA. V lost 2 bases to trimming and J lost 5 bases, with 7 bases between them.